Below, 16 T cell receptor beta chains from the same sample are listed, as sequenced in a study of cytomegalovirus exposure and HLA in healthy donors. The PCR made use of 60 Vbeta and 13 Jbeta primers. Only in-frame clones appear in the TCRdb table, and some are missing; sequencing was by immunoSEQ multiplex PCR. The sample lists about 200,000 clones, roughly 80% occurring once. The specimen was PBMCs. Every receptor here comes from a woman aged 25 to 39 in good health and CMV-seropositive.

The gene calls are TRBV19 and TRBJ1-3, with D unresolved. Trimming took off 6 bases at V and 2 bases at J, with 11 bases between the two ends. There are 14 residues in the CDR3. Germline CDR1 and CDR2: LNHDA and SQIVND (reference sequence). The CDR3 DNA is TGTGCCAGTAGCCGACTGTCGACTGGAAACACCATATATTTT. Its translation is CASSRLSTGNTIYF.

The chain is built from TRBV6-5 and TRBJ2-6; TRBD1 might be the D (5 bases). The germline V gene has CDR1 MNHEY and CDR2 SVGAGI. The CDR3 totals 15 residues. V lost 7 bases and J lost 0, with 10 bases in between. CDR3 DNA sequence: TGTGCCAGCAACCAGGGTAGCTCTGGGGCCAACGTCCTGACTTTC. Protein: CASNQGSSGANVLTF.

The chain employs TRBV5-1 and TRBJ2-1; TRBD2 might be the D (5 bases). Trimming removed 0 bases from V and 9 bases from J, with 7 bases in between. CDR1 is SGHRS, CDR2 YFSETQ, per germline. The CDR3 extends over 12 amino acids. CDR3 coding DNA: TGCGCCAGCAGCTTGGGGGCGGGTGAGCAGTTCTTC. Translating it yields CASSLGAGEQFF. The variable domain in full, completed from reference TRBV5-1 and TRBJ2-1, reads KAGVTQTPRYLIKTRGQQVTLSCSPISGHRSVSWYQQTPGQGLQFLFEYFSETQRNKGNFPGRFSGRQFSNSRSEMNVSTLELGDSALYLCASSLGAGEQFFGPGTRLTVL.

The chain links TRBV5-1 to TRBJ1-1; D is ambiguous. The CDR3 extends over 13 amino acids. The V gene lost 0 bases and the J gene lost 7 bases, with 10 bases spanning the gap. Germline V CDR1 and CDR2: SGHRS, YFSETQ. CDR3 loop: CASSLDPNGEAFF. DNA of the CDR3: TGCGCCAGCAGCTTGGACCCAAACGGTGAAGCTTTCTTT.

This clone was found a few times. This chain links TRBV28 with TRBJ2-7, with 8 bases that match TRBD2. CDR1 and CDR2 from the germline V gene are MDHEN and SYDVKM. This CDR3 has 12 residues. V was pared by 5 bases and J by 9 bases, with 6 bases of the junction left unmatched. The chain's CDR3 is CASSPPRGGQYF. CDR3 sequence (DNA): TGTGCCAGCAGTCCACCCCGGGGGGGGCAGTACTTC. The full variable domain, completed using reference TRBV28 and TRBJ2-7, is DVKVTQSSRYLVKRTGEKVFLECVQDMDHENMFWYRQDPGLGLRLIYFSYDVKMKEKGDIPEGYSVSREKKERFSLILESASTNQTSMYLCASSPPRGGQYFGPGTRLTVT.

The chain joins TRBV7-3 to TRBJ2-7; 10 bases line up with TRBD2. J lost 6 bases, V lost 8 bases, and 10 bases had no gene match. The length of the CDR3 is 14 residues. Germline V CDR1 and CDR2: SGHTA, FQGTGA. In nucleotides, the CDR3 is TGTGCCAGCGCGCTGGGGAGCGGGAGGGCCGAGCAGTACTTC. It yields the protein CASALGSGRAEQYF.

This clone appeared a few times. The chain employs TRBV4-3 and TRBJ2-2; 7 bases match TRBD2. The J segment lost 7 bases and the V segment lost 1 base, leaving 6 bases of the junction unmatched. The CDR3 is 15 amino acids. Germline CDR1 is LGHNA and CDR2 is YSLEER. CDR3 in amino acids: CASSQALERGGELFF. The CDR3 region has the DNA TGCGCCAGCAGCCAAGCCCTGGAGCGGGGCGGGGAGCTGTTTTTT.

The V gene is TRBV6-6, the J gene TRBJ1-1; D is unclear. Trimming removed 0 bases at V and 8 bases at J, with 10 bases between. CDR3 size: 13 residues. CDR1 is MNHNY and CDR2 is SVGAGI in the germline V gene (reference sequence). The CDR3 sequence: CASSYSGGNEAFF. CDR3 DNA sequence: TGTGCCAGCAGTTACTCGGGAGGGAACGAAGCTTTCTTT.

Turning to this clone: Additional DNA sequences in this sample encode the identical CDR3. The V and J genes are TRBV5-4 and TRBJ1-5, with D unclear. CDR3 length equals 14 residues. CDR1 and CDR2 (germline): SGHNT, YYREEE (reference sequence). V lost 0 bases and J lost 3, with 7 bases in between. CDR3 protein: CASSLAGSNQPQHF. In nucleotides, the CDR3 is TGTGCCAGCAGCTTGGCCGGGTCCAATCAGCCCCAGCATTTT.

This chain links TRBV4-2 with TRBJ1-4, with 8 nucleotides matching TRBD1. The CDR3 extends over 17 amino acids. Trimming took 1 base from V and 8 from J; bases not matched to a gene: 12. CDR1 and CDR2 (germline): LGHNA, YNFKEQ. In DNA form, the CDR3 reads TGTGCCAGCAGCCAAGTCGCCGGAAGCAGGGGGCTAGAAAAACTGTTTTTT. This translates into CASSQVAGSRGLEKLFF.

V is TRBV7-9 and J is TRBJ2-1; unclear D gene. This CDR3 has 13 residues. Germline V gene sequence: CDR1 SEHNR, CDR2 FQNEAQ (reference sequence). V lost 6 bases and J 7 bases, leaving 13 bases between the germline ends. In nucleotides, the CDR3 is TGTGCCAGCAGTTTGTATACTCGGAATGAGCAGTTCTTC. This gives the protein CASSLYTRNEQFF.

V usage is TRBV2 and J usage is TRBJ2-5; 7 nucleotides match TRBD1. CDR1 is SNHLY and CDR2 is FYNNEI in the germline V gene. The CDR3 covers 18 residues. The trim removed 1 base at V and 1 base at J, leaving 12 bases unmatched. The CDR3 reads CASSEGGDREWGQETQYF. The CDR3 nucleotides read TGTGCCAGCAGTGAAGGGGGTGACAGGGAATGGGGCCAAGAGACCCAGTACTTC.

The CDR3 DNA reads as TGTGCCAGCAGCTTGGTTAGAAACGCGGATACGCAGTATTTT. Its protein product is CASSLVRNADTQYF. The chain uses TRBV5-4 and TRBJ2-3; D not certain. This CDR3 has 14 amino acids. Trimming stripped 0 bases from V and 6 bases from J, with 11 bases between. Germline-derived CDR1 and CDR2 are SGHNT and YYREEE (reference sequence).

A few counts support this clone. The rearrangement uses TRBV5-6 and TRBJ2-1; D may be TRBD2 (5 bases). V gave up 1 base and J gave up 4 bases, with 9 bases separating them. This CDR3 is built from 14 residues. CDR1 is SGHDT, CDR2 YYEEEE, per germline. CDR3 bases: TGTGCCAGCAGCTTGAGAGGGCGATACAATGAGCAGTTCTTC. This translates into CASSLRGRYNEQFF.

The gene calls are TRBV21-1 and TRBJ1-1; the DNA was not used to check the table's D call, TRBD1. TRBV21-1 is recorded as a pseudogene. This CDR3 comprises 15 residues. The CDR3 sequence is CASGSTAGGLAEAFF. CDR3 nucleotide sequence: TGTGCCAGCGGATCAACAGCAGGGGGCCTCGCTGAAGCTTTCTTT.

This sequence joins TRBV7-2 and TRBJ2-1; the D gene is possibly TRBD2 (6 bases). The CDR3 is 18 amino acids. The germline V gene encodes CDR1 SGHTA and CDR2 FQGNSA. V dropped 2 bases and J dropped 3 bases, with 20 bases sitting between them. The DNA for the CDR3 is TGTGCCAGCAGCTTACAAGGCCCGGGGGTAAGGGACTACAATGAGCAGTTCTTC. Translated, it gives CASSLQGPGVRDYNEQFF. The complete variable domain, with remaining parts taken from reference TRBV7-2 and TRBJ2-1, reads GAGVSQSPSNKVTEKGKDVELRCDPISGHTALYWYRQSLGQGLEFLIYFQGNSAPDKSGLPSDRFSAERTGGSVSTLTIQRTQQEDSAVYLCASSLQGPGVRDYNEQFFGPGTRLTVL.